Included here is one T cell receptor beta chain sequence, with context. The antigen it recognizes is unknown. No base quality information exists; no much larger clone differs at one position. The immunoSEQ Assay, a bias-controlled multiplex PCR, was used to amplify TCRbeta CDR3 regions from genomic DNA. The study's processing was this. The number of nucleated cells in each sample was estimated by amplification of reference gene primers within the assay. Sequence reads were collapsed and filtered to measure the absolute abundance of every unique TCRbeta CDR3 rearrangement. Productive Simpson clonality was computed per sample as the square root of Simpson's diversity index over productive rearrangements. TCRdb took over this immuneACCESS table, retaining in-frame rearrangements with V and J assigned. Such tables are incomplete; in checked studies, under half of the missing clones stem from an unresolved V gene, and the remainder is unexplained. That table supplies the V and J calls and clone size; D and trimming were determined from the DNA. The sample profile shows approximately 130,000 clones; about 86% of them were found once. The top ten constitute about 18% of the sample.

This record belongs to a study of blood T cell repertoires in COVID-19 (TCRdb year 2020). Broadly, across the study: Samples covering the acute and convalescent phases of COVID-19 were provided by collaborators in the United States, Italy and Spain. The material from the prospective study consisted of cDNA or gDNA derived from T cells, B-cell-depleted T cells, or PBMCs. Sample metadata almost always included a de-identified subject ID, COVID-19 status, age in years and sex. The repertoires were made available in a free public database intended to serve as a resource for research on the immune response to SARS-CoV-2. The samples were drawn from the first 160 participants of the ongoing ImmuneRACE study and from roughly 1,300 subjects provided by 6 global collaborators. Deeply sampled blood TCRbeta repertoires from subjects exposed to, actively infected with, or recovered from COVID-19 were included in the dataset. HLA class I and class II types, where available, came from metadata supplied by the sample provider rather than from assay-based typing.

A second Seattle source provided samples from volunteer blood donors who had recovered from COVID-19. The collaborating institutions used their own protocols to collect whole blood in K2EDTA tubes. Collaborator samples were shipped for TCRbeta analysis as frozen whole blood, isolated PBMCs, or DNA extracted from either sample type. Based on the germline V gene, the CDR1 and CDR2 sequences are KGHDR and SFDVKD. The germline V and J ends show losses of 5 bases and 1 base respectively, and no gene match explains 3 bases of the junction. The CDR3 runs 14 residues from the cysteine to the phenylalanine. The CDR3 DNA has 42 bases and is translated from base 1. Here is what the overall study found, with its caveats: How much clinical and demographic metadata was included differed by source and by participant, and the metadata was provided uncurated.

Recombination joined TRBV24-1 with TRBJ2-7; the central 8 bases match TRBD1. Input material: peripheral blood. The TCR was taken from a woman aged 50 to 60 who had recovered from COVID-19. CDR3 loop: CATSAGDRSYEQYF. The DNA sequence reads TGTGCCACCAGTGCTGGGGACAGGTCCTACGAGCAGTACTTC.